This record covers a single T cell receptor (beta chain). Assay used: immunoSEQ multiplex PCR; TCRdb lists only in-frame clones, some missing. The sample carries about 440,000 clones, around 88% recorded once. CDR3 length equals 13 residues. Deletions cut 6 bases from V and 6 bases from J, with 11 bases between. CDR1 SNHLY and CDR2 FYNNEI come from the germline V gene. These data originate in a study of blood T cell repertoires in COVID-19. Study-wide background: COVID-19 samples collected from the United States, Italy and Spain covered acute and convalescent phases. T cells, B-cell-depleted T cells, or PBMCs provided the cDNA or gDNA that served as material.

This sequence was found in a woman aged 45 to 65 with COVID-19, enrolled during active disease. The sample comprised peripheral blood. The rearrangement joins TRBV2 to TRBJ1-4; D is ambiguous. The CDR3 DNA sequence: TGTGCCAGCAGAACGGAGCTTGATGAAAAACTGTTTTTT. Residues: CASRTELDEKLFF.